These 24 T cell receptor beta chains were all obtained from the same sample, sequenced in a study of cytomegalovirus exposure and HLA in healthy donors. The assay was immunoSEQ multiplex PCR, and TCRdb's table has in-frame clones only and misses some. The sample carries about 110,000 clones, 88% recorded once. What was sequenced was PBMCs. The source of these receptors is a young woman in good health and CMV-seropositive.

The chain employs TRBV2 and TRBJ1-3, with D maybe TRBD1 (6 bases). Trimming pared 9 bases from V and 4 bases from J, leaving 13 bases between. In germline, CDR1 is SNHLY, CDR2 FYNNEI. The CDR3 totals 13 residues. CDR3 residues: CARGGLEGNTIYF. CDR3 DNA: TGTGCCAGAGGGGGTTTAGAAGGAAACACCATATATTTT.

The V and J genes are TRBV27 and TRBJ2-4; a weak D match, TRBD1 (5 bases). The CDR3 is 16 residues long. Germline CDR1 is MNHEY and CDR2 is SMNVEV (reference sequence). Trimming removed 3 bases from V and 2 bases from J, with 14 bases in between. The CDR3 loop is CASSFSGRATKNIQYF. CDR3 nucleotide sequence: TGTGCCAGCAGTTTTTCGGGCAGGGCAACCAAAAACATTCAGTACTTC.

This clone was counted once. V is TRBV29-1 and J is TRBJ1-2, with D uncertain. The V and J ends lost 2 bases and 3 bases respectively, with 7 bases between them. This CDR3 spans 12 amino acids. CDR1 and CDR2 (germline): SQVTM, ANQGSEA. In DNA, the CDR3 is TGCAGCGTTGAATTCCCAGACTATGGCTACACCTTC. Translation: CSVEFPDYGYTF.

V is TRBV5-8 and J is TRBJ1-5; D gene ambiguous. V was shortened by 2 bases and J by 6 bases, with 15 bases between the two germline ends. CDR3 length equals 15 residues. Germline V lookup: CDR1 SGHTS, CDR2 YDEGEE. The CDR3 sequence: CASSLESRRAQPQHF. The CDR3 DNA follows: TGTGCCAGCAGCTTAGAAAGTAGGAGGGCTCAGCCCCAGCATTTT.

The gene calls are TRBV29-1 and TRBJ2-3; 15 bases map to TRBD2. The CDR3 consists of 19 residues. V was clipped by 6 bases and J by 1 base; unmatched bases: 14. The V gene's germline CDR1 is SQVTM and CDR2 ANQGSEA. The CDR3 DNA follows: TGCAGCGTCGGGGGGACTAGCGGGGGGAACATACACCGCACAGATACGCAGTATTTT. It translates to CSVGGTSGGNIHRTDTQYF.

The CDR3 reads CASLERQGSTDTQYF. CDR3 nucleotides: TGTGCCAGCTTAGAAAGACAGGGCTCCACAGATACGCAGTATTTT. The V and J genes are TRBV28 and TRBJ2-3, with 7 nucleotides matching TRBD1. This CDR3 has 15 residues. J was trimmed by 2 bases and V by 8 bases; bases with no gene match: 10. Germline CDR1 reads MDHEN; CDR2 reads SYDVKM. Full variable domain (rest looked up from reference TRBV28 and TRBJ2-3): DVKVTQSSRYLVKRTGEKVFLECVQDMDHENMFWYRQDPGLGLRLIYFSYDVKMKEKGDIPEGYSVSREKKERFSLILESASTNQTSMYLCASLERQGSTDTQYFGPGTRLTVL.

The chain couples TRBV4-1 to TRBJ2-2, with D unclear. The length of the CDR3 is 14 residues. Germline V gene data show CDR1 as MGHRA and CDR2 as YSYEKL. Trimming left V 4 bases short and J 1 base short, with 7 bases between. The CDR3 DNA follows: TGCGCCAGCAGCCGATACAGGAACACCGGGGAGCTGTTTTTT. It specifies CASSRYRNTGELFF.

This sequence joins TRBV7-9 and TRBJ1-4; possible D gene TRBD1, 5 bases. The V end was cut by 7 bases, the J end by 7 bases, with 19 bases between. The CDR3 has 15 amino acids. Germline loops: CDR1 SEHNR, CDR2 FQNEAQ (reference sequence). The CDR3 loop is CASTQTGGRREKLFF. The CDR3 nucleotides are TGTGCCAGCACCCAGACGGGGGGAAGGCGTGAAAAACTGTTTTTT.

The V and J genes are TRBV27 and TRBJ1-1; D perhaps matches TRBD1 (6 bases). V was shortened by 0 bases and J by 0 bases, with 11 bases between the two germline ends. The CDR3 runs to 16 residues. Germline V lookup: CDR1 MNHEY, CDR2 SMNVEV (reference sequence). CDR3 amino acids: CASSLSTGLMNTEAFF. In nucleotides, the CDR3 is TGTGCCAGCAGTTTATCGACAGGACTCATGAACACTGAAGCTTTCTTT.

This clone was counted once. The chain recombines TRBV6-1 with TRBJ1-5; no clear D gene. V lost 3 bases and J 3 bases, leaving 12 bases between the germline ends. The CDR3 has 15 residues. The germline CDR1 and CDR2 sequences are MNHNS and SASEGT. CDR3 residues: CASSDRARLNQPQHF. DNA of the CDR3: TGTGCCAGCAGTGATAGAGCCAGGCTCAATCAGCCCCAGCATTTT.

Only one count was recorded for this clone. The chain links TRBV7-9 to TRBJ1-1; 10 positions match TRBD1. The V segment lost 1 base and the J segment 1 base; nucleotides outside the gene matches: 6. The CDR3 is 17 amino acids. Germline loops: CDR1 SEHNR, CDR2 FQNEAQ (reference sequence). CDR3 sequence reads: CASSLETGGPKNTEAFF. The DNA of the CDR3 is TGTGCCAGCAGCTTAGAGACAGGGGGCCCTAAGAACACTGAAGCTTTCTTT.

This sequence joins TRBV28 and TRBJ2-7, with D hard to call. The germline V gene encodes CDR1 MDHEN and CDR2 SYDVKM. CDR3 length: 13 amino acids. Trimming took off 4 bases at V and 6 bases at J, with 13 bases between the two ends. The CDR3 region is CASSSLWVGEQYV. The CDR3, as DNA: TGTGCCAGCAGTTCGCTCTGGGTGGGCGAGCAGTACGTC.

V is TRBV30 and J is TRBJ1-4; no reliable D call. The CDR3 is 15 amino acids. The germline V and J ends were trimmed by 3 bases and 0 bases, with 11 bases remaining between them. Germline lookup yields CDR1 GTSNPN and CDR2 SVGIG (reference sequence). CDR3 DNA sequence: TGTGCCTGGAGGGAGTATCACCCAACTAATGAAAAACTGTTTTTT. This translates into CAWREYHPTNEKLFF.

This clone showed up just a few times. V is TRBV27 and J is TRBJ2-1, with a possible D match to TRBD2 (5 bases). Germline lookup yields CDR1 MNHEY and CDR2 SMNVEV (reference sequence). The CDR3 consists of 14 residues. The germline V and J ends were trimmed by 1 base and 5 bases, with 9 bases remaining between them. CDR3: CASSLYGLDNEQFF. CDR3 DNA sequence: TGTGCCAGCAGTTTATATGGACTGGACAATGAGCAGTTCTTC.

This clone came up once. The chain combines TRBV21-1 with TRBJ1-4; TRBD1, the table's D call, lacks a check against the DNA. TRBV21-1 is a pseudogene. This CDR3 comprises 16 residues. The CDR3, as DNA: TGTGCCAGCAGCAAAGTGTCCACAGGGTCTAATGAAAAACTGTTTTTT. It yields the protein CASSKVSTGSNEKLFF.

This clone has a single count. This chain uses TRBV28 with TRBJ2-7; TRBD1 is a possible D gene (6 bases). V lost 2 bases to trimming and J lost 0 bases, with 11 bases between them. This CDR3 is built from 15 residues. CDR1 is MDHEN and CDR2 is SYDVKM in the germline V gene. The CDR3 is CASSLRQVSSYEQYF. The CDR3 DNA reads TGTGCCAGCAGTTTAAGACAGGTGAGCTCCTACGAGCAGTACTTC. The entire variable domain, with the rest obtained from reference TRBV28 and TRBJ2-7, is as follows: DVKVTQSSRYLVKRTGEKVFLECVQDMDHENMFWYRQDPGLGLRLIYFSYDVKMKEKGDIPEGYSVSREKKERFSLILESASTNQTSMYLCASSLRQVSSYEQYFGPGTRLTVT.

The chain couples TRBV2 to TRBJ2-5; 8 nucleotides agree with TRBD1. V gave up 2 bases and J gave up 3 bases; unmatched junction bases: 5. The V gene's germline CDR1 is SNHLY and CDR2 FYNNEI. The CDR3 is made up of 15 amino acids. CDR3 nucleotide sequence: TGTGCCAGCAGTGAACAGACAGGGGAGAAAGAGACCCAGTACTTC. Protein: CASSEQTGEKETQYF.

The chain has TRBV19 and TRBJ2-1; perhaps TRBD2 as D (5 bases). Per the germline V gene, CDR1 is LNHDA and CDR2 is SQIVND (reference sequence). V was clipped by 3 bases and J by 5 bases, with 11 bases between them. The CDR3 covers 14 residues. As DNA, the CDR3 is TGTGCCAGTAGTATTCCTCGACTAAACAATGAGCAGTTCTTC. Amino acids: CASSIPRLNNEQFF. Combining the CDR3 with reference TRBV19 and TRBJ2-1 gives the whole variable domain DGGITQSPKYLFRKEGQNVTLSCEQNLNHDAMYWYRQDPGQGLRLIYYSQIVNDFQKGDIAEGYSVSREKKESFPLTVTSAQKNPTAFYLCASSIPRLNNEQFFGPGTRLTVL.

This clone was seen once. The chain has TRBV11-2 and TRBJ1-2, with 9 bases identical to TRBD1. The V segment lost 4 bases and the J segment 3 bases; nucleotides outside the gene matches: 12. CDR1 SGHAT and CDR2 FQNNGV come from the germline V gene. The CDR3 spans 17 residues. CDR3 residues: CASSSEIGQGQHYGYTF. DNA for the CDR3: TGTGCCAGCAGCTCAGAGATTGGACAGGGGCAGCACTATGGCTACACCTTC.

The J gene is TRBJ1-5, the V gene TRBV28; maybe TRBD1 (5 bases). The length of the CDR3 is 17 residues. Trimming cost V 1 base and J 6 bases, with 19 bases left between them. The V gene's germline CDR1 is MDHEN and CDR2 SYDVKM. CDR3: CASSLFVRVGGGQPQHF. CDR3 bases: TGTGCCAGCAGTTTATTTGTTCGGGTCGGGGGAGGTCAGCCCCAGCATTTT. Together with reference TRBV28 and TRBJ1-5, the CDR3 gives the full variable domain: DVKVTQSSRYLVKRTGEKVFLECVQDMDHENMFWYRQDPGLGLRLIYFSYDVKMKEKGDIPEGYSVSREKKERFSLILESASTNQTSMYLCASSLFVRVGGGQPQHFGDGTRLSIL.

The chain's CDR3 is CASSPGRGGVGNQPQHF. The CDR3, as DNA: TGTGCCAGCTCACCGGGCCGAGGGGGGGTGGGCAATCAGCCCCAGCATTTT. This chain connects TRBV18 to TRBJ1-5; D is perhaps TRBD1 (6 bases). Germline assignment: CDR1 KGHSH and CDR2 LQKENI. The CDR3 totals 17 residues. Trimming pared 3 bases from V and 2 bases from J, leaving 17 bases between.

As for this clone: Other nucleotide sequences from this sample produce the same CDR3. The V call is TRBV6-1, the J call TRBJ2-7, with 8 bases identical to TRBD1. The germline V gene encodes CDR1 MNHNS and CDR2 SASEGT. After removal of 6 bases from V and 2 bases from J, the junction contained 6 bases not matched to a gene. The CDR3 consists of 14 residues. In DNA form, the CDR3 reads TGTGCCAGCAGCGAAACAGGGGGTACCTACGAGCAGTACTTC. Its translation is CASSETGGTYEQYF.

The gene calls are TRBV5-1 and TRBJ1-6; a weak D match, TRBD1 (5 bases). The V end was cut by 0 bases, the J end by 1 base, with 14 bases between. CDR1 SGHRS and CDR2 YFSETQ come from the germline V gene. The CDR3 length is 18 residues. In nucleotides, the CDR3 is TGCGCCAGCAGCTTGGGGGGACTTTTCGGGTCCTATAATTCACCCCTCCACTTT. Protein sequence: CASSLGGLFGSYNSPLHF.

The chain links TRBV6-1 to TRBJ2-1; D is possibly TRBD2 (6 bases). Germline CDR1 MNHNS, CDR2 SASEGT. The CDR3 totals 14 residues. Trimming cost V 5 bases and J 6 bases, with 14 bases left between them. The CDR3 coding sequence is TGTGCCAGCAGTCCCGGACTATGGGGCAATGAGCAGTTCTTC. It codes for CASSPGLWGNEQFF.